This TCR beta chain emerged from a study of blood T cell repertoires in COVID-19. Original methodology: Estimates of nucleated cell counts were drawn from the amplification of reference gene primers. Data came from immunoSEQ multiplex PCR; TCRdb stores just in-frame clones and leaves some out. That table gives V, J and clone size, and the DNA gave D and trimming. The table has over 200,000 clones, about 89% seen once. Germline V CDR1 and CDR2: SQVTM, ANQGSEA. The V and J ends lost 3 bases and 12 bases, in that order; junction bases with no gene match: 6. The CDR3 consists of 11 residues. The sample comprised peripheral blood. This sequence originates from a man in his forties who had recovered from COVID-19. This chain joins TRBV29-1 and TRBJ2-7; 9 nucleotides align to TRBD2. The CDR3 sequence: CSVEGREGRYF. Written as DNA, the CDR3 is TGCAGCGTTGAGGGGCGGGAGGGGAGGTACTTC.